Presented here are 21 T cell receptor beta chains from one specimen sequenced in a study of beta chain features in type 1 diabetes (dated by TCRdb to 2017 to 2018). Summary of the overall study and its limitations: In all four CD4+ subsets, TCRB CDR3 length was moderately but significantly shorter in type 1 diabetes patients.

Library preparation employed the immunoSEQ multiplex PCR assay. All of the isolated RNA was reverse transcribed with the High Capacity cDNA Reverse Transcription Kit, so expressed TCRB transcripts were sequenced. TCRdb obtained this table from immuneACCESS and retained in-frame rearrangements with V and J assigned. These tables miss some clones; where compared with another copy, unresolved V genes account for less than half of the shortfall, and the remainder is unexplained. The sample contains roughly 300,000 clones, over 11% of them found a single time. The ten largest clonotypes hold 0.015% to 0.02% of the sample. These receptors lack a known antigen. What was sequenced was naive CD4+ T cells from blood. In the paper's terms, the cell subset or site label means: true naive CD4+ T cells. These receptor sequences come from a young man with type 1 diabetes.

The chain carries TRBV9 and TRBJ2-1, with 11 bases aligning to TRBD2. Germline V gene data show CDR1 as SGDLS and CDR2 as YYNGEE. The CDR3 covers 15 residues. After removal of 3 bases from V and 6 bases from J, the junction contained 5 bases not matched to a gene. Here the CDR3 reads CASSAPGLAVNEQFF. The DNA of the CDR3 is TGTGCCAGCAGCGCCCCGGGACTAGCGGTCAATGAGCAGTTCTTC. The full variable domain, rest sourced from reference TRBV9 and TRBJ2-1, is DSGVTQTPKHLITATGQRVTLRCSPRSGDLSVYWYQQSLDQGLQFLIQYYNGEERAKGNILERFSAQQFPDLHSELNLSSLELGDSALYFCASSAPGLAVNEQFFGPGTRLTVL.

This clone has just a few counts. The chain couples TRBV19 to TRBJ2-2; D call uncertain. V was trimmed by 7 bases and J by 7 bases, leaving 7 bases between them. The CDR3 covers 11 residues. Germline V gene sequence: CDR1 LNHDA, CDR2 SQIVND (reference sequence). The CDR3 DNA sequence: TGTGCCAGTACAACAAGCGGGGAGCTGTTTTTT. This codes for CASTTSGELFF.

The chain links TRBV7-3 to TRBJ2-1, with a tentative D call TRBD2 (6 bases). The CDR3 spans 12 residues. The germline gives CDR1 SGHTA, CDR2 FQGTGA. V was shortened by 2 bases and J by 9 bases, with 8 bases between the two germline ends. CDR3: CASSLPEGEQFF. As DNA, the CDR3 is TGTGCCAGCAGCTTACCGGAGGGTGAGCAGTTCTTC.

This clone was picked up a small number of times. V gene TRBV2 combines with J gene TRBJ2-5; no definite D call. This CDR3 has 13 residues. V lost 8 bases, J lost 7 bases, and 17 bases lay in between. Germline loops: CDR1 SNHLY, CDR2 FYNNEI. CDR3 nucleotide sequence: TGTGCCAGCCATGAAGCTTCGAGTGGGACCCAGTACTTC. This gives the protein CASHEASSGTQYF.

Concerning this clone: Different DNA sequences within this sample yield the same CDR3. The chain joins TRBV7-9 to TRBJ2-1, with TRBD1 matching over 11 bases. CDR1 is SEHNR and CDR2 is FQNEAQ in the germline V gene (reference sequence). The CDR3 is 15 residues long. Trimming removed 5 bases from V and 1 base from J; junction bases left unmatched: 1. For the CDR3, the DNA is TGTGCCAGCAGCCGGGACAGGGGGTCCTACAATGAGCAGTTCTTC. Its translation is CASSRDRGSYNEQFF.

V gene TRBV9 combines with J gene TRBJ1-4; D gene unclear. Trimming cost V 3 bases and J 6 bases, with 12 bases left between them. The CDR3 is 14 residues long. CDR1 is SGDLS, CDR2 YYNGEE, per germline. This chain's CDR3 is CASSAGSGDEKLFF. For the CDR3, the DNA is TGTGCCAGCAGCGCGGGGTCCGGGGATGAAAAACTGTTTTTT.

The rearrangement links TRBV6-5 to TRBJ2-1; possible D gene TRBD2, 6 bases. The germline CDR1 and CDR2 sequences are MNHEY and SVGAGI. The germline V and J ends were trimmed by 5 bases and 11 bases, with 16 bases remaining between them. This CDR3 is built from 13 residues. The CDR3 coding sequence is TGTGCCAGCAGTACATCGGGACTCCTCAAGCAGTTCTTC. Protein sequence: CASSTSGLLKQFF.

With regard to this clone: Different DNA sequences within this sample yield the same CDR3. The chain has TRBV15 and TRBJ2-5; D gene ambiguous. Trimming pared 0 bases from V and 2 bases from J, leaving 4 bases between. CDR3 length equals 13 residues. Germline values: CDR1 LNHNV, CDR2 YYDKDF (reference sequence). CDR3: CATSRDSQETQYF. CDR3 bases: TGTGCCACCAGCAGAGACAGTCAAGAGACCCAGTACTTC. The full variable domain, completed using reference TRBV15 and TRBJ2-5, is DAMVIQNPRYQVTQFGKPVTLSCSQTLNHNVMYWYQQKSSQAPKLLFHYYDKDFNNEADTPDNFQSRRPNTSFCFLDIRSPGLGDTAMYLCATSRDSQETQYFGPGTRLLVL.

The chain couples TRBV11-2 to TRBJ2-1, with 9 bases lining up with TRBD2. V shed 1 base, J shed 4 bases, and the junction held 5 bases outside the gene matches. Germline loops: CDR1 SGHAT, CDR2 FQNNGV. The CDR3 has 16 amino acids. CDR3 nucleotides: TGTGCCAGCAGCTTAGTGGCGGGAGGGATATACAATGAGCAGTTCTTC. It translates to CASSLVAGGIYNEQFF.

The chain has TRBV6-4 and TRBJ2-3; D is perhaps TRBD2 (5 bases). This CDR3 has 15 amino acids. Between the trimmed V and J ends, which lost 5 bases and 4 bases, there was a span of 16 bases. Germline CDR1 reads MRHNA; CDR2 reads SNTAGT. Here the CDR3 reads CASSFQASRADTQYF. The CDR3 nucleotides are TGTGCCAGCAGTTTTCAGGCTAGCCGGGCAGATACGCAGTATTTT.

CDR3 sequence reads: CASSVGQLQETQYF. The CDR3 coding sequence is TGTGCCAGCAGCGTAGGACAGCTCCAAGAGACCCAGTACTTC. The chain employs TRBV9 and TRBJ2-5, with D maybe TRBD1 (5 bases). V was trimmed by 0 bases and J by 1 base, leaving 7 bases between them. The CDR3 is 14 residues long. Per the germline V gene, CDR1 is SGDLS and CDR2 is YYNGEE.

In its sample, this clone was seen a few times. The chain links TRBV7-3 to TRBJ2-1; 9 bases agree with TRBD2. V trimming: 5 bases; J trimming: 6 bases; junction bases outside the gene matches: 8. The germline V gene has CDR1 SGHTA and CDR2 FQGTGA. This CDR3 spans 15 amino acids. CDR3 sequence reads: CASSAPGLASNEQFF. Written as DNA, the CDR3 is TGTGCCAGCAGCGCCCCGGGACTAGCAAGCAATGAGCAGTTCTTC.

This clone was observed a few times. The V gene is TRBV18, the J gene TRBJ1-1, with 11 bases matching TRBD1. The CDR3 consists of 17 residues. V trimming: 3 bases; J trimming: 0 bases; junction bases outside the gene matches: 6. The germline V gene encodes CDR1 KGHSH and CDR2 LQKENI. The CDR3 reads CASSPRTGGSVNTEAFF. The CDR3 DNA follows: TGTGCCAGCTCACCCCGGACAGGGGGCTCTGTGAACACTGAAGCTTTCTTT.

The chain employs TRBV2 and TRBJ2-7; 9 bases map to TRBD1. With 7 bases clipped from V and 5 bases from J, the junction kept 6 bases outside the gene matches. CDR1 is SNHLY, CDR2 FYNNEI, per germline. The CDR3 consists of 13 residues. The CDR3 region is CASKGQGRNEQYF. Written as DNA, the CDR3 is TGTGCCAGCAAGGGACAGGGTAGGAACGAGCAGTACTTC.

CDR3 protein: CASSQQQVAEQYF. The CDR3 nucleotides read TGTGCCAGCAGTCAACAGCAAGTGGCGGAGCAGTACTTC. The rearrangement joins TRBV5-6 to TRBJ2-7; D not certain. The germline CDR1 and CDR2 sequences are SGHDT and YYEEEE. This CDR3 comprises 13 residues. The ends were cut back, 5 bases at V and 7 bases at J, with 16 bases in the middle.

The gene calls are TRBV4-3 and TRBJ1-5, with D possibly TRBD1 on 5 matching bases. V was cut by 0 bases and J by 6 bases, with 12 bases left in between. Germline CDR1 and CDR2: LGHNA and YSLEER. There are 15 residues in the CDR3. CDR3 sequence (DNA): TGCGCCAGCAGCCAAGATCAGGGTAGGGGTCAGCCCCAGCATTTT. Amino acid sequence: CASSQDQGRGQPQHF.

This clone was recorded a few times. The chain is built from TRBV7-9 and TRBJ1-2, with 8 bases aligning to TRBD1. There are 14 residues in the CDR3. Germline loops: CDR1 SEHNR, CDR2 FQNEAQ (reference sequence). Trimming cost V 2 bases and J 5 bases; bases outside gene matches: 4. The CDR3 DNA is TGTGCCAGCAGCTTACCCCAGGGGGCGTATGGCTACACCTTC. It specifies CASSLPQGAYGYTF.

The gene calls are TRBV18 and TRBJ1-1; no firm D call. The CDR3 totals 13 residues. Trimming shortened V by 5 bases and J by 1 base, and 8 bases separated the two germline ends. Germline V gene sequence: CDR1 KGHSH, CDR2 LQKENI. CDR3 nucleotides: TGTGCCAGCTCAGAAACGGGGAACACTGAAGCTTTCTTT. It encodes CASSETGNTEAFF.

The chain carries TRBV2 and TRBJ1-2; no definite D call. Germline lookup yields CDR1 SNHLY and CDR2 FYNNEI. The length of the CDR3 is 16 residues. Trimming pared 5 bases from V and 0 bases from J, leaving 16 bases between. The CDR3: CASSYLARTTNYGYTF. In nucleotides, the CDR3 is TGTGCCAGCAGTTATCTGGCGCGCACTACTAACTATGGCTACACCTTC.

V gene TRBV7-9 combines with J gene TRBJ2-5; D possibly corresponds to TRBD1 (6 bases). CDR1 and CDR2 from the germline V gene are SEHNR and FQNEAQ (reference sequence). The CDR3 sequence is 13 residues long. Deletions cut 5 bases from V and 4 bases from J, with 11 bases between. CDR3 amino acids: CASSQQGRETQYF. CDR3 DNA sequence: TGTGCCAGCAGCCAGCAGGGGCGAGAGACCCAGTACTTC.

The rearrangement links TRBV5-4 to TRBJ2-1; 7 bases agree with TRBD1. Unmatched junction bases numbered 6, after V lost 4 bases and J lost 5 bases. Germline assignment: CDR1 SGHNT and CDR2 YYREEE (reference sequence). This CDR3 is built from 14 residues. CDR3 coding DNA: TGTGCCAGCAGCACCCCTCAGGGGGACAATGAGCAGTTCTTC. Its protein is CASSTPQGDNEQFF. Full variable domain (rest looked up from reference TRBV5-4 and TRBJ2-1): ETGVTQSPTHLIKTRGQQVTLRCSSQSGHNTVSWYQQALGQGPQFIFQYYREEENGRGNFPPRFSGLQFPNYSSELNVNALELDDSALYLCASSTPQGDNEQFFGPGTRLTVL.